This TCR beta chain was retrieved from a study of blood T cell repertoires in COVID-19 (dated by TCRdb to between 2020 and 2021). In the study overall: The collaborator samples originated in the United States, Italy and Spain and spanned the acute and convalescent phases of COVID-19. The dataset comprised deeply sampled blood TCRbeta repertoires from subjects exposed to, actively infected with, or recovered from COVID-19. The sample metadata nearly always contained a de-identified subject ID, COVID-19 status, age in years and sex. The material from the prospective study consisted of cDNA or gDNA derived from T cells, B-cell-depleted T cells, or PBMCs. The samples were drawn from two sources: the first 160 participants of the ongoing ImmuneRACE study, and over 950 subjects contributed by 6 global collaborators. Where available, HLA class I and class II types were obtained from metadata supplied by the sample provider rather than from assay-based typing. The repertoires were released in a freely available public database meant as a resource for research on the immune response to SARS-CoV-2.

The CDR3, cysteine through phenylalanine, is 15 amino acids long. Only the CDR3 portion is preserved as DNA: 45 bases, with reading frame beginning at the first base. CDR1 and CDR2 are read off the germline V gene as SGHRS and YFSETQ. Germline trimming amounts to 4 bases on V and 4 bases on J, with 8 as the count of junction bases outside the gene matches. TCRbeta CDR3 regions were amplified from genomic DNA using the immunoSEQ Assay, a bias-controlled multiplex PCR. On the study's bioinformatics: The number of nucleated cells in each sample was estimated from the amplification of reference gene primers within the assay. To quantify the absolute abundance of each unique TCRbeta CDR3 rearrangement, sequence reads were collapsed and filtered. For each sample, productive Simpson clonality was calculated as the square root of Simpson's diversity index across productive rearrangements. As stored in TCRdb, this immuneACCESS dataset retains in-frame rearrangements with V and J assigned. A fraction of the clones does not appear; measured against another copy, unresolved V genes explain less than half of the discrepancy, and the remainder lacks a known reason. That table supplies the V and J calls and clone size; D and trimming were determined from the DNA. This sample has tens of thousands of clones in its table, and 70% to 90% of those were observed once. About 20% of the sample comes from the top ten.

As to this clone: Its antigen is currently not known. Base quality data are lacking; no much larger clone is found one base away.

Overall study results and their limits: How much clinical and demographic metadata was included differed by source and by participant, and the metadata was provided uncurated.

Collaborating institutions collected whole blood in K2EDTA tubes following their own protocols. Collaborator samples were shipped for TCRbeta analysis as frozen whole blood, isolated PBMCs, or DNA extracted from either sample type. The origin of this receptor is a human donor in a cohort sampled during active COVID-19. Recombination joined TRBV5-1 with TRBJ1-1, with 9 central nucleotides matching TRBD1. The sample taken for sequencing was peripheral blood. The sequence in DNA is TGCGCCAGCAGCCCAATGGGACAGGGTCGCACTGAAGCTTTCTTT. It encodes CASSPMGQGRTEAFF. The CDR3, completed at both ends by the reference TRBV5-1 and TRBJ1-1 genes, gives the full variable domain KAGVTQTPRYLIKTRGQQVTLSCSPISGHRSVSWYQQTPGQGLQFLFEYFSETQRNKGNFPGRFSGRQFSNSRSEMNVSTLELGDSALYLCASSPMGQGRTEAFFGQGTRLTVV.